The 29 T cell receptor beta chains in this list originate from one sample, sequenced in a study of shared clonotypes between healthy human individuals (dated by TCRdb to the early 2020s). Library prep was done by the immunoSEQ multiplex PCR assay. Imported from immuneACCESS, the table was reduced by TCRdb to in-frame sequences with V and J called. These copies leave out some clones; in studies compared against another copy, an unresolved V gene accounts for under half, and the cause of the remainder is not known. The sample data list approximately 100,000 clones, and more than 65% of these were observed just once. Of the sample, 24% falls within the top ten clones. Material: memory CD8+ T cells sorted from blood. In light of the paper, this sample's cell subset or site label describes: CD45RO+ cells pooled with CCR7-negative TemRA cells. The receptor source for this set is a woman aged 25 to 39 in good health.

This clone was detected only a few times. This rearrangement joins TRBV5-5 to TRBJ2-7, with 8 bases that match TRBD1. Trimming took 0 bases from V and 0 from J; bases not matched to a gene: 5. The CDR3 loop spans 16 amino acids. CDR1 is SGHKS, CDR2 YYEKEE, per germline (reference sequence). The CDR3: CASSLGTGGLSYEQYF. The CDR3 nucleotides are TGTGCCAGCAGCTTGGGAACAGGGGGGCTCTCCTACGAGCAGTACTTC.

This rearrangement joins TRBV6-5 to TRBJ1-5, with a weak D call TRBD1 (5 bases). The CDR3 has 16 amino acids. V was shortened by 1 base and J by 1 base, with 11 bases between the two germline ends. Germline V gene data show CDR1 as MNHEY and CDR2 as SVGAGI. CDR3 amino acids: CASSYWGVQSNQPQHF. CDR3 nucleotide sequence: TGTGCCAGCAGTTACTGGGGGGTTCAAAGCAATCAGCCCCAGCATTTT.

This clone came up a few times. V is TRBV29-1 and J is TRBJ2-3; D not resolved. V gave up 5 bases and J gave up 3 bases, with 6 bases separating them. Germline CDR1 and CDR2: SQVTM and ANQGSEA. The CDR3 is 11 amino acids. In DNA form, the CDR3 reads TGCAGCGTTACAGAAACAGATACGCAGTATTTT. Its translation: CSVTETDTQYF.

This chain connects TRBV19 to TRBJ2-6; D remains ambiguous. This CDR3 comprises 12 residues. Germline V lookup: CDR1 LNHDA, CDR2 SQIVND (reference sequence). V lost 6 bases to trimming and J lost 6 bases, with 6 bases between them. CDR3 protein: CASSWKANVLTF. The CDR3 bases are TGTGCCAGTAGCTGGAAGGCCAACGTCCTGACTTTC.

This clone has only one observation. The genes are TRBV6-1 and TRBJ2-1, with 9 nucleotides matching TRBD2. The CDR3 extends over 20 amino acids. Germline CDR1 reads MNHNS; CDR2 reads SASEGT. The V segment lost 1 base and the J segment 0 bases; nucleotides outside the gene matches: 13. The CDR3 reads CASSEVTGTSWRSSYNEQFF. The CDR3 bases are TGTGCCAGCAGTGAAGTTACCGGGACTAGCTGGAGGAGCTCCTACAATGAGCAGTTCTTC.

The rearrangement uses TRBV14 and TRBJ1-4, with 7 bases matching TRBD1. Per germline, CDR1 SGHDN and CDR2 FVKESK. CDR3 length: 14 residues. Germline trimming cut 3 bases from V and 8 bases from J; bases unmatched to any gene: 6. CDR3 bases: TGTGCCAGCAGCCACACATTACAGGGGGAAAAACTGTTTTTT. This codes for CASSHTLQGEKLFF.

This clone appeared a single time. The CDR3 loop reads CASSPIRISTDTQYF. Written as DNA, the CDR3 is TGTGCCAGCAGCCCCATCCGTATCAGCACAGATACGCAGTATTTT. This sequence joins TRBV14 and TRBJ2-3; D is uncertain. The CDR3 sequence is 15 residues long. Trimming removed 4 bases at V and 0 bases at J, with 11 bases between. Germline assignment: CDR1 SGHDN and CDR2 FVKESK.

The V call is TRBV9, the J call TRBJ2-1, with 10 bases identical to TRBD2. The CDR3 covers 15 residues. V gave up 4 bases and J gave up 6 bases; unmatched junction bases: 7. CDR1 is SGDLS, CDR2 YYNGEE, per germline. The CDR3 loop reads CASSPAGGPSNEQFF. DNA for the CDR3: TGTGCCAGCAGCCCAGCGGGAGGGCCTAGCAATGAGCAGTTCTTC. Together with reference TRBV9 and TRBJ2-1, the CDR3 gives the full variable domain: DSGVTQTPKHLITATGQRVTLRCSPRSGDLSVYWYQQSLDQGLQFLIQYYNGEERAKGNILERFSAQQFPDLHSELNLSSLELGDSALYFCASSPAGGPSNEQFFGPGTRLTVL.

This clone was detected ten times or more. This chain connects TRBV6-4 to TRBJ2-1; 11 nucleotides line up with TRBD2. Germline V CDR1 and CDR2: MRHNA, SNTAGT. The CDR3 contains 15 residues. With V trimmed by 3 bases and J by 2 bases, 0 bases remained unmatched. Here the CDR3 DNA reads TGTGCCAGCAGTGAGACTAGCGGGACCTACAATGAGCAGTTCTTC. Encoded protein: CASSETSGTYNEQFF.

With regard to this clone: The sample contains more than one DNA sequence encoding this CDR3. This rearrangement joins TRBV7-9 to TRBJ2-1; D remains ambiguous. The CDR3 totals 12 residues. Germline CDR1 is SEHNR and CDR2 is FQNEAQ (reference sequence). Trimming removed 2 bases from V and 6 bases from J, with 5 bases in between. This CDR3 is CASSLSVNEQFF. CDR3 sequence (DNA): TGTGCCAGCAGCTTATCTGTCAATGAGCAGTTCTTC.

The chain has TRBV6-1 and TRBJ1-5; unclear D gene. CDR3 length: 13 amino acids. Trimming removed 4 bases at V and 5 bases at J, with 9 bases between. Looked up from germline, CDR1 is MNHNS and CDR2 is SASEGT. The CDR3 region has the DNA TGTGCCAGCAGTGGTGAGGTTCATCAGCCCCAGCATTTT. Translated: CASSGEVHQPQHF.

J is TRBJ1-1 and V is TRBV10-1; D unresolved. Germline V gene lookup returns CDR1 WNHNN and CDR2 SYGVQD (reference sequence). Trimming left V 1 base short and J 3 bases short, with 6 bases between. The CDR3 extends over 13 amino acids. Here the CDR3 reads CASSEYSYTEAFF. In nucleotides, the CDR3 is TGCGCCAGCAGTGAGTACTCCTACACTGAAGCTTTCTTT.

This clone has a handful of counts. The genes are TRBV7-9 and TRBJ1-5, with D possibly matching TRBD1 (6 bases). Per germline, CDR1 SEHNR and CDR2 FQNEAQ (reference sequence). The CDR3 is 15 residues long. The V gene lost 6 bases and the J gene lost 4 bases, with 16 bases spanning the gap. CDR3 protein: CASSPAGGGNQPQHF. The DNA of the CDR3 is TGTGCCAGCAGTCCAGCGGGAGGGGGTAATCAGCCCCAGCATTTT.

The chain joins TRBV9 to TRBJ2-7; D unresolved. The germline V and J ends were trimmed by 0 bases and 2 bases, with 9 bases remaining between them. The CDR3 runs 14 residues. In germline, CDR1 is SGDLS, CDR2 YYNGEE. This chain's CDR3 is CASSVDGEPYEQYF. The CDR3 nucleotides read TGTGCCAGCAGCGTAGATGGAGAACCCTACGAGCAGTACTTC.

This clone has more than one count but fewer than ten. The chain joins TRBV9 to TRBJ1-1, with 8 nucleotides matching TRBD1. CDR3 length: 13 residues. J gave up 8 bases and V 2 bases, and 5 bases lay outside the gene matches. Germline V lookup: CDR1 SGDLS, CDR2 YYNGEE. DNA for the CDR3: TGTGCCAGCAGCGTCGGCTGGGACAGGGAAGCTTTCTTT. Amino acid sequence: CASSVGWDREAFF.

This clone was counted once. The chain links TRBV11-2 to TRBJ2-1; D is perhaps TRBD1 (6 bases). Trimming removed 1 base from V and 6 bases from J, with 13 bases in between. CDR1 SGHAT and CDR2 FQNNGV come from the germline V gene. This CDR3 spans 15 amino acids. For the CDR3, the DNA is TGTGCCAGCAGCTTAGGGGGGCGGGTGTTCAATGAGCAGTTCTTC. Protein: CASSLGGRVFNEQFF. Based on the CDR3 plus reference TRBV11-2 and TRBJ2-1, the full variable domain is EAGVAQSPRYKIIEKRQSVAFWCNPISGHATLYWYQQILGQGPKLLIQFQNNGVVDDSQLPKDRFSAERLKGVDSTLKIQPAKLEDSAVYLCASSLGGRVFNEQFFGPGTRLTVL.

This clone appeared many times. Written as DNA, the CDR3 is TGTGCCAGCAGAGCGACATGGAGCAATGAGCAGTTCTTC. Residues: CASRATWSNEQFF. This sequence joins TRBV2 and TRBJ2-1; D is ambiguous. This CDR3 spans 13 amino acids. With 6 bases removed from V and 6 bases from J, the gap between germline ends came to 12 bases. CDR1 is SNHLY, CDR2 FYNNEI, per germline.

The chain uses TRBV6-1 and TRBJ2-6, with no clear D. Germline CDR1 is MNHNS and CDR2 is SASEGT. V was pared by 3 bases and J by 0 bases, with 6 bases between. CDR3 size: 15 residues. The CDR3 loop is CASSEKSSGANVLTF. In nucleotides, the CDR3 is TGTGCCAGCAGTGAGAAGAGCTCTGGGGCCAACGTCCTGACTTTC.

The rearrangement joins TRBV6-5 to TRBJ1-2, with D unresolved. The germline V and J ends were trimmed by 2 bases and 7 bases, with 11 bases remaining between them. This CDR3 spans 13 amino acids. In germline, CDR1 is MNHEY, CDR2 SVGAGI. CDR3 nucleotides: TGTGCCAGCAGTTACGCCAGGCTGGGTGGCTACACCTTC. Translating gives CASSYARLGGYTF.

The rearrangement joins TRBV25-1 to TRBJ2-2; perhaps D is TRBD1 or TRBD2 (5 bases each). CDR3 length: 16 residues. Trimming took 6 bases from V and 3 from J, leaving 17 bases between them. Germline V gene data show CDR1 as MGHDK and CDR2 as SYGVNS. This CDR3 is CASSPGRSVDTGELFF. As DNA, the CDR3 is TGTGCCAGCAGCCCGGGACGGTCGGTGGACACCGGGGAGCTGTTTTTT.

This clone was recorded many times. The sample holds other DNA sequences that translate to the same CDR3. The V and J genes are TRBV4-2 and TRBJ1-1; possible D gene TRBD1, 6 bases. Germline V gene data show CDR1 as LGHNA and CDR2 as YNFKEQ. Between the trimmed V and J ends, which lost 2 bases and 1 base, there was a span of 8 bases. CDR3 length: 14 amino acids. The CDR3 nucleotides read TGTGCCAGCAGCCAAAACAGGGAGAACACTGAAGCTTTCTTT. Its translation: CASSQNRENTEAFF.

The rearrangement joins TRBV7-2 to TRBJ2-7; 7 positions agree with TRBD2. The CDR3 length is 15 residues. The V segment lost 1 base and the J segment 5 bases; nucleotides outside the gene matches: 8. Germline values: CDR1 SGHTA, CDR2 FQGNSA. The CDR3 region is CASSLGVGGLNEQYF. The CDR3, as DNA: TGTGCCAGCAGCTTAGGAGTGGGAGGGTTGAACGAGCAGTACTTC. The variable domain in full, completed from reference TRBV7-2 and TRBJ2-7, reads GAGVSQSPSNKVTEKGKDVELRCDPISGHTALYWYRQSLGQGLEFLIYFQGNSAPDKSGLPSDRFSAERTGGSVSTLTIQRTQQEDSAVYLCASSLGVGGLNEQYFGPGTRLTVT.

This clone was picked up many times. Distinct nucleotide sequences in the sample also encode this CDR3. The rearrangement uses TRBV16 and TRBJ2-7; 7 bases map to TRBD1. Per germline, CDR1 KGHSY and CDR2 FQNENV. Trimming removed 2 bases from V and 2 bases from J; junction bases left unmatched: 3. The CDR3 has 14 amino acids. CDR3: CASSQGTVTYEQYF. The CDR3 DNA is TGTGCCAGCAGCCAAGGGACAGTAACCTACGAGCAGTACTTC.

This clone was recorded many times. This chain uses TRBV6-1 with TRBJ2-1; D is unclear. Per germline, CDR1 MNHNS and CDR2 SASEGT. The CDR3 loop spans 13 amino acids. V was cut by 3 bases and J by 6 bases, with 9 bases left in between. CDR3 nucleotides: TGTGCCAGCAGTGATTTCAGACCCAATGAGCAGTTCTTC. Amino acid sequence: CASSDFRPNEQFF.

The chain recombines TRBV6-4 with TRBJ2-3; tentatively, D is TRBD2 (5 bases). The germline gives CDR1 MRHNA, CDR2 SNTAGT. CDR3 length: 12 amino acids. V was pared by 6 bases and J by 12 bases, with 16 bases between. The DNA for the CDR3 is TGTGCCAGCAGCGGTTCCGTCGGGAAACAGTATTTT. Amino acid sequence: CASSGSVGKQYF.

Here the CDR3 reads CATSRSSGTPYEQYF. DNA for the CDR3: TGTGCCACCAGCAGATCTTCCGGGACCCCCTACGAGCAGTACTTC. The chain employs TRBV15 and TRBJ2-7; the D call may be TRBD1 or TRBD2 (5 bases each). Per germline, CDR1 LNHNV and CDR2 YYDKDF (reference sequence). V was clipped by 2 bases and J by 2 bases, with 13 bases between them. The CDR3 has 15 amino acids.

The chain is built from TRBV28 and TRBJ2-3; D ambiguous. The germline gives CDR1 MDHEN, CDR2 SYDVKM. There are 16 residues in the CDR3. V lost 1 base, J lost 0 bases, and 11 bases lay in between. The CDR3 coding sequence is TGTGCCAGCAGTTTATACGAGCAGAAAAGCACAGATACGCAGTATTTT. This codes for CASSLYEQKSTDTQYF. Variable domain in full (rest from reference TRBV28 and TRBJ2-3): DVKVTQSSRYLVKRTGEKVFLECVQDMDHENMFWYRQDPGLGLRLIYFSYDVKMKEKGDIPEGYSVSREKKERFSLILESASTNQTSMYLCASSLYEQKSTDTQYFGPGTRLTVL.

About this clone itself: This clone may be a read error of a much larger clone one base away. Additional DNA sequences in this sample encode the identical CDR3. This chain connects TRBV5-4 to TRBJ2-7; 11 positions match TRBD2. The CDR3 spans 15 residues. The ends lost 4 bases at V and 0 bases at J; junction bases unmatched: 3. Germline values: CDR1 SGHNT, CDR2 YYREEE (reference sequence). CDR3 residues: CASSQGLAGSYEQYF. CDR3 nucleotides: TGTGCCAGCAGCCAAGGACTAGCGGGCTCCTACGAGCAGTACTTC.

V usage is TRBV6-5 and J usage is TRBJ2-7; TRBD2 might be the D (6 bases). The CDR3 contains 13 residues. Trimming removed 4 bases at V and 3 bases at J, with 10 bases between. The germline CDR1 and CDR2 sequences are MNHEY and SVGAGI. The CDR3 region has the DNA TGTGCCAGCAGTTCCGGGACTCTCTACGAGCAGTACTTC. Amino acid sequence: CASSSGTLYEQYF.